These 31 T cell receptor beta chains originate from one sample sequenced in a study of cytomegalovirus exposure and HLA in healthy donors. PCR involved 60 Vbeta and 13 Jbeta primers. Generated by immunoSEQ multiplex PCR, the TCRdb table keeps only in-frame clones and is missing some. The sample consists of some 200,000 clones, roughly 9.4% of them appearing once. Material for sequencing was PBMCs. These receptor sequences come from a woman aged 30 to 39 in good health and CMV-seropositive.

This clone was counted only a few times. V usage is TRBV4-1 and J usage is TRBJ2-7; 9 bases are shared with TRBD2. V shed 3 bases, J shed 6 bases, and the junction held 6 bases outside the gene matches. Germline lookup yields CDR1 MGHRA and CDR2 YSYEKL. CDR3 length: 14 residues. The CDR3, as DNA: TGCGCCAGCAGCCAGAGCGGCGGGAGGGGCGAGCAGTACTTC. Translating it yields CASSQSGGRGEQYF.

This clone showed up just a few times. In the same sample, other DNA sequences code for this CDR3. The V and J genes are TRBV30 and TRBJ1-5, with TRBD1 matching 10 bases. The J segment lost 4 bases and the V segment lost 3 bases, leaving 3 bases of the junction unmatched. In germline, CDR1 is GTSNPN, CDR2 SVGIG (reference sequence). The length of the CDR3 is 14 residues. CDR3 sequence reads: CAWSLGQGNQPQHF. The CDR3 coding sequence is TGTGCCTGGAGCCTGGGACAGGGGAATCAGCCCCAGCATTTT.

The chain uses TRBV5-1 and TRBJ2-2, with D possibly TRBD1 on 6 matching bases. The CDR3 covers 13 residues. Trimming left V 3 bases short and J 6 bases short, with 9 bases between. Looked up from germline, CDR1 is SGHRS and CDR2 is YFSETQ. The CDR3 nucleotides read TGCGCCAGCAGCTCACAGGGATCCGGGGAGCTGTTTTTT. It specifies CASSSQGSGELFF. The full variable domain, its missing parts supplied by reference TRBV5-1 and TRBJ2-2, is KAGVTQTPRYLIKTRGQQVTLSCSPISGHRSVSWYQQTPGQGLQFLFEYFSETQRNKGNFPGRFSGRQFSNSRSEMNVSTLELGDSALYLCASSSQGSGELFFGEGSRLTVL.

The rearrangement joins TRBV19 to TRBJ2-1; the D gene is possibly TRBD2 (5 bases). Between the trimmed V and J ends, which lost 2 bases and 4 bases, there was a span of 15 bases. The CDR3 contains 16 residues. Germline assignment: CDR1 LNHDA and CDR2 SQIVND (reference sequence). CDR3 DNA sequence: TGTGCCAGTAGTATATTCGAGGGAATTGGGTACAATGAGCAGTTCTTC. It specifies CASSIFEGIGYNEQFF.

In this sample, this clone turned up a few times. The rearrangement uses TRBV7-3 and TRBJ2-2; D may be TRBD2 (6 bases). Trimming removed 4 bases at V and 3 bases at J, with 12 bases between. The germline V gene encodes CDR1 SGHTA and CDR2 FQGTGA. This CDR3 has 15 residues. CDR3: CASSSRLGDTGELFF. Here the CDR3 DNA reads TGTGCCAGCAGCTCTCGACTAGGGGACACCGGGGAGCTGTTTTTT.

In this sample, this clone turned up a few times. J is TRBJ2-7 and V is TRBV12-5; D remains ambiguous. The CDR3 is 14 residues long. The germline V gene encodes CDR1 LGHNT and CDR2 FRNRAP. Trimming took 3 bases from V and 3 from J, leaving 12 bases between them. CDR3 nucleotide sequence: TGTGCTAGTGGTTTAGTACAGCCGGTCTACGAGCAGTACTTC. Its translation is CASGLVQPVYEQYF. Full variable domain (remainder filled in from reference TRBV12-5 and TRBJ2-7): DARVTQTPRHKVTEMGQEVTMRCQPILGHNTVFWYRQTMMQGLELLAYFRNRAPLDDSGMPKDRFSAEMPDATLATLKIQPSEPRDSAVYFCASGLVQPVYEQYFGPGTRLTVT.

This rearrangement joins TRBV29-1 to TRBJ1-1; the D gene is possibly TRBD1 (5 bases). The CDR3 loop spans 12 amino acids. V was trimmed by 7 bases and J by 5 bases, leaving 14 bases between them. CDR1 and CDR2 from the germline V gene are SQVTM and ANQGSEA. The CDR3 sequence: CSAGGRVTEAFF. The CDR3 region has the DNA TGCAGCGCCGGGGGTAGGGTGACTGAAGCTTTCTTT.

This clone was recorded a few times. This sequence joins TRBV11-2 and TRBJ2-4; TRBD2 matches at 13 bases. Germline V CDR1 and CDR2: SGHAT, FQNNGV. The CDR3 spans 18 residues. With V trimmed by 4 bases and J by 3 bases, 9 bases remained unmatched. CDR3 coding DNA: TGTGCCAGCAGCTACCCGCGGACTAGCGGGGGATACAAAAACATTCAGTACTTC. Encoded protein: CASSYPRTSGGYKNIQYF.

This sequence joins TRBV5-8 and TRBJ2-7; D is perhaps TRBD2 (5 bases). CDR3 length: 13 amino acids. V shed 4 bases and J shed 4 bases, with 12 bases lying between them. The germline gives CDR1 SGHTS, CDR2 YDEGEE. CDR3 nucleotide sequence: TGTGCCAGCAGCCTCGGAGGAGTATACGAGCAGTACTTC. Protein: CASSLGGVYEQYF.

In its sample, this clone was seen a few times. The chain links TRBV9 to TRBJ2-7; TRBD2 aligns across 14 bases. CDR1 is SGDLS and CDR2 is YYNGEE in the germline V gene. With V trimmed by 2 bases and J by 5 bases, 12 bases remained unmatched. This CDR3 has 18 amino acids. The DNA of the CDR3 is TGTGCCAGCAGCGTCCGGGGACTAGCGGGAGACGGGTTGGACGAGCAGTACTTC. Amino acid sequence: CASSVRGLAGDGLDEQYF.

This clone was seen a handful of times. The chain carries TRBV7-9 and TRBJ2-7; D perhaps matches TRBD2 (7 bases). Trimming took off 4 bases at V and 6 bases at J, with 13 bases between the two ends. CDR3 length equals 13 residues. The germline gives CDR1 SEHNR, CDR2 FQNEAQ (reference sequence). CDR3 sequence: CASSSGGRAEQYF. The CDR3 bases are TGTGCCAGCAGCTCCGGGGGGCGGGCCGAGCAGTACTTC.

In this sample, this clone turned up a few times. This chain joins TRBV5-1 and TRBJ1-2, with TRBD1 identical over 10 bases. Trimming took 5 bases from V and 7 from J; bases not matched to a gene: 14. Germline values: CDR1 SGHRS, CDR2 YFSETQ. This CDR3 has 16 residues. The CDR3 nucleotides are TGCGCCAGCAGACTTAATCCGGGACAGGGGCTTGGTGGCTACACCTTC. Translating gives CASRLNPGQGLGGYTF.

This clone was counted between two and nine times. The chain recombines TRBV19 with TRBJ2-1; D call uncertain. The CDR3 has 13 amino acids. V was trimmed by 5 bases and J by 9 bases, leaving 14 bases between them. Germline V gene lookup returns CDR1 LNHDA and CDR2 SQIVND (reference sequence). The CDR3 region has the DNA TGTGCCAGTAGTCCCCCTAGTCCGGGTGAGCAGTTCTTC. Translating gives CASSPPSPGEQFF.

This sequence joins TRBV2 and TRBJ1-2; D unresolved. Germline V gives CDR1 SNHLY, CDR2 FYNNEI. The CDR3 length is 11 residues. Trimming shortened V by 4 bases and J by 3 bases, and 3 bases separated the two germline ends. CDR3 sequence: CASSADYGYTF. DNA of the CDR3: TGTGCCAGCAGTGCCGACTATGGCTACACCTTC.

There are a few counts of this clone. This chain uses TRBV10-1 with TRBJ1-1; TRBD1 matches 9 bases. V shed 7 bases and J 1 base; nucleotides not matched to a gene: 1. The CDR3 contains 13 residues. CDR1 WNHNN and CDR2 SYGVQD come from the germline V gene (reference sequence). The CDR3 sequence is CASKGQGNTEAFF. CDR3 in DNA: TGCGCCAGCAAGGGACAGGGGAACACTGAAGCTTTCTTT.

The sample holds a few counts of this clone. The chain has TRBV21-1 and TRBJ2-3; no DNA check was done on the table's D call, TRBD2. TRBV21-1 is tagged as a pseudogene. This CDR3 has 17 amino acids. The CDR3 loop is CASSKERREVPPDTQYF. The CDR3 region has the DNA TGTGCCAGCAGCAAAGAGAGGAGGGAGGTTCCTCCAGATACGCAGTATTTT.

In this sample, this clone turned up a few times. CDR3 sequence (DNA): TGTGCCAGCAGCTTCAGGGTAGATGAGCAGTTCTTC. This translates into CASSFRVDEQFF. The gene calls are TRBV7-9 and TRBJ2-1; a weak D match, TRBD1 (5 bases). V was trimmed by 3 bases and J by 8 bases, leaving 8 bases between them. The germline V gene has CDR1 SEHNR and CDR2 FQNEAQ (reference sequence). The CDR3 is made up of 12 amino acids.

This clone has a handful of counts. This chain uses TRBV15 with TRBJ1-2; perhaps TRBD1 as D (5 bases). V was shortened by 7 bases and J by 4 bases, with 16 bases between the two germline ends. This CDR3 has 14 amino acids. CDR1 LNHNV and CDR2 YYDKDF come from the germline V gene (reference sequence). CDR3 bases: TGTGCCACCATGGGGCGTGACAGAGGCTATGGCTACACCTTC. Translating gives CATMGRDRGYGYTF.

This clone has more than one count but fewer than ten. The genes are TRBV5-6 and TRBJ1-2, with 7 bases fitting TRBD1. Germline assignment: CDR1 SGHDT and CDR2 YYEEEE. The CDR3 extends over 15 amino acids. With 1 base clipped from V and 5 bases from J, the junction kept 8 bases outside the gene matches. Here the CDR3 reads CASSLQLDRKYGYTF. CDR3 sequence (DNA): TGTGCCAGCAGCTTGCAACTGGACAGGAAATATGGCTACACCTTC.

A few counts support this clone. V gene TRBV29-1 combines with J gene TRBJ2-1; D is unresolved. This CDR3 spans 10 amino acids. Germline CDR1 reads SQVTM; CDR2 reads ANQGSEA. V was cut by 4 bases and J by 9 bases, with 7 bases left in between. The CDR3 nucleotides are TGCAGCGTTGTTAGTAGTGAGCAGTTCTTC. Translated, it gives CSVVSSEQFF.

The chain couples TRBV4-1 to TRBJ1-5, with a weak D call TRBD1 (6 bases). This CDR3 is built from 15 residues. The V and J ends lost 2 bases and 1 base respectively, with 9 bases between them. Germline loops: CDR1 MGHRA, CDR2 YSYEKL. CDR3 sequence: CASSQRTVSNQPQHF. Here the CDR3 DNA reads TGCGCCAGCAGCCAAAGGACAGTCAGCAATCAGCCCCAGCATTTT.

The chain combines TRBV29-1 with TRBJ2-7, with 9 positions matching TRBD2. V shed 3 bases, J shed 5 bases, and the junction held 2 bases outside the gene matches. The CDR3 is made up of 12 amino acids. Germline V gives CDR1 SQVTM, CDR2 ANQGSEA. As DNA, the CDR3 is TGCAGCGTTGACCTAGCGGGGCACGAGCAGTACTTC. It codes for CSVDLAGHEQYF.

V and J are TRBV14 and TRBJ1-4, with TRBD1 matching over 7 bases. This CDR3 has 15 residues. Germline V gene data show CDR1 as SGHDN and CDR2 as FVKESK. Trimming took 6 bases from V and 5 from J; bases not matched to a gene: 9. The CDR3 loop reads CASSPLQGRNEKLFF. For the CDR3, the DNA is TGTGCCAGCAGTCCATTACAGGGGAGGAATGAAAAACTGTTTTTT.

This chain uses TRBV5-1 with TRBJ2-1, with a possible D match to TRBD1 (5 bases). The V end lost 4 bases, the J end lost 8 bases, and 13 bases lay between the germline ends. The CDR3 is 13 residues long. CDR1 is SGHRS and CDR2 is YFSETQ in the germline V gene. CDR3 DNA sequence: TGCGCCAGCAGCCCGACCAGGGCGGATGAGCAGTTCTTC. Its protein is CASSPTRADEQFF.

This clone appeared a few times. The genes are TRBV5-5 and TRBJ1-5, with D unresolved. From germline, CDR1 is SGHKS and CDR2 YYEKEE (reference sequence). V was trimmed by 0 bases and J by 0 bases, leaving 7 bases between them. The CDR3 sequence is 15 residues long. The CDR3 region is CASSLEPYSNQPQHF. In DNA form, the CDR3 reads TGTGCCAGCAGCTTGGAGCCATATAGCAATCAGCCCCAGCATTTT.

This clone was observed a handful of times. The chain employs TRBV19 and TRBJ1-3; tentatively, D is TRBD1 (5 bases). The CDR3 runs 15 residues. Germline loops: CDR1 LNHDA, CDR2 SQIVND (reference sequence). The V gene lost 6 bases and the J gene lost 4 bases, with 16 bases spanning the gap. The CDR3 is CASRAGDSQGNTIYF. The DNA of the CDR3 is TGTGCCAGTAGGGCCGGGGACTCACAGGGAAACACCATATATTTT.

This clone was observed a few times. The chain carries TRBV6-5 and TRBJ2-2; the match to TRBD1 covers 8 bases. The CDR3 totals 15 residues. V shed 5 bases and J 0 bases; nucleotides not matched to a gene: 2. CDR1 and CDR2 (germline): MNHEY, SVGAGI. CDR3 in DNA: TGTGCCAGCAGTGGACAGGGACCGAACACCGGGGAGCTGTTTTTT. Protein: CASSGQGPNTGELFF.

V gene TRBV10-2 combines with J gene TRBJ2-1; 7 bases line up with TRBD2. Germline values: CDR1 WSHSY, CDR2 SAAADI. Trimming removed 6 bases from V and 2 bases from J; junction bases left unmatched: 7. The CDR3 is 15 residues long. The CDR3 DNA sequence: TGCGCCAGCAGCCTACTAGCGAGTGCCTACAATGAGCAGTTCTTC. Encoded protein: CASSLLASAYNEQFF.

This clone was counted only a few times. The chain employs TRBV5-6 and TRBJ2-3; D might be TRBD2 (5 bases). V was cut by 1 base and J by 0 bases, with 12 bases left in between. The CDR3 spans 16 residues. The germline CDR1 and CDR2 sequences are SGHDT and YYEEEE. CDR3 in amino acids: CASSLFEGLSTDTQYF. The CDR3 DNA reads TGTGCCAGCAGCTTGTTTGAGGGCCTGAGCACAGATACGCAGTATTTT.

Details on this clone: This CDR3 is also generated by other DNA sequences in the sample. This chain links TRBV5-1 with TRBJ2-7; D is ambiguous. Trimming took off 1 base at V and 7 bases at J, with 15 bases between the two ends. Germline assignment: CDR1 SGHRS and CDR2 YFSETQ. This CDR3 is built from 14 residues. CDR3 protein: CASSLPRSPREQYF. In DNA form, the CDR3 reads TGCGCCAGCAGCTTGCCGCGCTCCCCTCGGGAGCAGTACTTC. Combining the CDR3 with reference TRBV5-1 and TRBJ2-7 gives the whole variable domain KAGVTQTPRYLIKTRGQQVTLSCSPISGHRSVSWYQQTPGQGLQFLFEYFSETQRNKGNFPGRFSGRQFSNSRSEMNVSTLELGDSALYLCASSLPRSPREQYFGPGTRLTVT.

About this clone: One end of the junction fails to match germline, which may point to a read error. This chain uses TRBV7-2 with TRBJ1-5; D is unresolved. Germline values: CDR1 SGHTA, CDR2 FQGNSA. CDR3 length: 14 amino acids. Here the CDR3 DNA reads TGTGCCGGCAGCTTCGGACTGGGAAATCAGCCCCAGCATTTT. It translates to CAGSFGLGNQPQHF. The whole variable domain, filled in from reference TRBV7-2 and TRBJ1-5, reads GAGVSQSPSNKVTEKGKDVELRCDPISGHTALYWYRQSLGQGLEFLIYFQGNSAPDKSGLPSDRFSAERTGGSVSTLTIQRTQQEDSAVYLCAGSFGLGNQPQHFGDGTRLSIL.